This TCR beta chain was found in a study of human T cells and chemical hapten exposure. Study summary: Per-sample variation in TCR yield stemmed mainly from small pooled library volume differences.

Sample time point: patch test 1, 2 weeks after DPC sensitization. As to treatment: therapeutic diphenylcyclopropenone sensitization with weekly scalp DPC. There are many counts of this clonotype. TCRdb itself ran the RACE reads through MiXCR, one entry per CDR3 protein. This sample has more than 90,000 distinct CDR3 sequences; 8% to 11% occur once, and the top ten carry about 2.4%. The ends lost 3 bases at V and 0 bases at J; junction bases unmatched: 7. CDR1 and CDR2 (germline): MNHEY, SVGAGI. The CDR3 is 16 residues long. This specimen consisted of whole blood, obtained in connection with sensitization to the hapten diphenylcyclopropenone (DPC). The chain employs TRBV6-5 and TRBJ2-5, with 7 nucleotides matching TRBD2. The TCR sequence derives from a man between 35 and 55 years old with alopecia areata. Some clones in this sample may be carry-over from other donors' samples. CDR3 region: CASSYGRVRDQETQYF. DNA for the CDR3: TGTGCCAGCAGTTATGGGAGGGTACGGGACCAAGAGACCCAGTACTTC.